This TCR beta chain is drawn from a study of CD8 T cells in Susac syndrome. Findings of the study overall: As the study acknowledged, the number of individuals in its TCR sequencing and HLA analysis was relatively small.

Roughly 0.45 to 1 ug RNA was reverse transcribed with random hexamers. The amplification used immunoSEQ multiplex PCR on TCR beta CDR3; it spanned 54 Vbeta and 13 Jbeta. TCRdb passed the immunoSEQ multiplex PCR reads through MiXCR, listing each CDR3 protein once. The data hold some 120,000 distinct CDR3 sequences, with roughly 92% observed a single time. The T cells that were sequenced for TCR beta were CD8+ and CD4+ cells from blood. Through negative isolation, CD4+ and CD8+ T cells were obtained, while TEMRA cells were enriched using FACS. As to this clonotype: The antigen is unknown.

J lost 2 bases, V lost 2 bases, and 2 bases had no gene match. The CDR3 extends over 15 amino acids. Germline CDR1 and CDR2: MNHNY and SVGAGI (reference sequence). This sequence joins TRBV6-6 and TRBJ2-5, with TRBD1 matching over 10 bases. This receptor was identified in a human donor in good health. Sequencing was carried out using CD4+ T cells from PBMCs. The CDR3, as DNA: TGTGCCAGCAGTTACGCGGGACAGGGGCAAGAGACCCAGTACTTC. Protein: CASSYAGQGQETQYF.